Listed below are T cell receptor beta chains from one sample, sequenced in a study of shared clonotypes between healthy human individuals. The protocol was immunoSEQ multiplex PCR, while the TCRdb copy is restricted to in-frame clones and leaves out a portion. The sample comprises millions of clones, just over 90% of which are singletons, and under 0.15% rests with the top ten. Sequencing was performed on naive CD4+ T cells sorted from blood. Receptors originate from a man younger than 35 in good health. Each CDR3 is given with its conserved first and last residue. The D gene is left open where the match is weak. Clone sizes are given selectively: once, few, many, or a class where the clone is expanded.

D,V,J,size,DNA,CDR3
TRBD2,TRBV7-9,TRBJ2-7,-,TGTGCCAGCAGCTTATGGCTAGGGGAGGGGAAGGACTTC,CASSLWLGEGKDF
-,TRBV15,TRBJ2-3,-,TGTGCCACCAGCAGAGGGTGGGGGGATACGCAGTATTTT,CATSRGWGDTQYF
TRBD1,TRBV19,TRBJ1-5,-,TGTGCCAGTAGTTCACTTGGGACAGGTAACAATCAGCCCCAGCATTTT,CASSSLGTGNNQPQHF
-,TRBV27,TRBJ1-4,-,TGTGCCAGCAGTACAGGGACCGCTAATGAAAAACTGTTTTTT,CASSTGTANEKLFF
-,TRBV19,TRBJ2-3,-,TGTGCCAGTAGTATACTTCCAGGGAGCACAGATACGCAGTATTTT,CASSILPGSTDTQYF
-,TRBV6-4,TRBJ1-6,-,TGTGCCAGCAGTGATACAGGGTTAGGATCACCCCTCCACTTT,CASSDTGLGSPLHF
TRBD2,TRBV18,TRBJ2-1,-,TGTGCCAGCTCACCTCTCCACATAGCGGGGGCCTACAATGAGCAGTTCTTC,CASSPLHIAGAYNEQFF
-,TRBV10-3,TRBJ1-1,few,TGTGCCATCAGTGACCCCGTGGGGCAAGCTGAAGCTTTCTTT,CAISDPVGQAEAFF
TRBD2,TRBV25-1,TRBJ2-7,-,TGTGCCAGCAGTGAATTGGGGGGGACGTACGAGCAGTACTTC,CASSELGGTYEQYF
TRBD2,TRBV30,TRBJ2-7,-,TGTGCCTGGAGGAAAGGAAAACTAGCGGGGGGCCTCTACGAGCAGTACTTC,CAWRKGKLAGGLYEQYF
-,TRBV6-1,TRBJ1-5,-,TGTGCCAGCAGTGAAGCGGGGGCGAATCAGCCCCAGCATTTT,CASSEAGANQPQHF
-,TRBV11-2,TRBJ2-7,-,TGTGCCAGCTCGGCAGGAACCTACGAGCAGTACTTC,CASSAGTYEQYF
-,TRBV7-9,TRBJ1-1,-,TGTGCCAGCAGCTCGGACAGCTACACTGAAGCTTTCTTT,CASSSDSYTEAFF
TRBD1,TRBV19,TRBJ1-3,-,TGTGCCAGTACTCCAACAGGGGAGGGAAACACCATATATTTT,CASTPTGEGNTIYF
TRBD2,TRBV11-2,TRBJ2-7,-,TGTGCCAGCAGCAGGTGGGCGGGAGGGCCGAAGTACGAGCAGTACTTC,CASSRWAGGPKYEQYF
TRBD2,TRBV11-2,TRBJ2-5,-,TGTGCCAGCAGCTTAGCGGGGGGGCCTATAGAGACCCAGTACTTC,CASSLAGGPIETQYF
TRBD2,TRBV13,TRBJ2-1,-,TGTGCCAGCAGCCGGGGGGGCCGGGCCAATGAGCAGTTCTTC,CASSRGGRANEQFF
-,TRBV6-5,TRBJ1-1,-,TGTGCCAGCAGTCCTATCGGACAGCTTGAAGCTTTCTTT,CASSPIGQLEAFF
-,TRBV19,TRBJ2-2,-,TGTGCCAGTAGTATCTTGGCCTACACCGGGGAGCTGTTTTTT,CASSILAYTGELFF
-,TRBV10-1,TRBJ2-1,-,TGCGCCAGCAGTGATAAAGACTCCTACAATGAGCAGTTCTTC,CASSDKDSYNEQFF
-,TRBV20-1,TRBJ2-5,-,TGCAGTGTTTATGGGCCAGAGACCCAGTACTTC,CSVYGPETQYF
-,TRBV5-6,TRBJ2-5,-,TGTGCCAGCAGCTTGGTTAGCGGAGTCCAAGAGACCCAGTACTTC,CASSLVSGVQETQYF
-,TRBV21-1,TRBJ2-2,-,TGTGCCAGCAGCAAAGCGCCGGGACTAGCGGCCGCGTGGGAGCTGTTTTTT,CASSKAPGLAAAWELFF
-,TRBV5-1,TRBJ2-1,-,TGCGCCAGCAGCTTTGGAACAGGTAAAAACAATGAGCAGTTCTTC,CASSFGTGKNNEQFF
-,TRBV25-1,TRBJ2-5,-,TGTGCCAGCAAGTCAGAGACCCAGTACTTC,CASKSETQYF
-,TRBV6-6,TRBJ2-7,once,TGTGCCAGCAACAAGGGGGGGTACGAGCAGTACTTC,CASNKGGYEQYF
-,TRBV7-9,TRBJ1-5,-,TGTGCCAGCAGTTGGGACACCGAGGGGCCCCAGCATTTT,CASSWDTEGPQHF
-,TRBV7-2,TRBJ1-5,few,TGTGCCAGCAGCCCCGGCGGGGTCAATCAGCCCCAGCATTTT,CASSPGGVNQPQHF
TRBD2,TRBV2,TRBJ2-1,-,TGTGCCAGCAGTGATGTTTTAGCGGGTATGGCGAATGAGCAGTTCTTC,CASSDVLAGMANEQFF
TRBD2,TRBV5-1,TRBJ2-7,-,TGCGCCAGCAGCTCAAGCGGGGGGTTCGAGCAGTACTTC,CASSSSGGFEQYF
TRBD1,TRBV7-8,TRBJ1-6,-,TGTGCCAGCAGCTTAGGCACAGGGGCACAGGGTAATTCACCCCTCCACTTT,CASSLGTGAQGNSPLHF
-,TRBV30,TRBJ2-1,-,TGTGCCTGGAGTTTTAGAGGGGGGCAGTTCAATGAGCAGTTCTTC,CAWSFRGGQFNEQFF
TRBD1,TRBV4-2,TRBJ2-1,-,TGTGCCAGCAGCCAAGATACGGGACAGGGCTACAATGAGCAGTTCTTC,CASSQDTGQGYNEQFF
-,TRBV4-1,TRBJ1-6,-,TGCGCCAGCAGCCGATTCCCTAGCTCCTATAATTCACCCCTCCACTTT,CASSRFPSSYNSPLHF
TRBD2,TRBV5-1,TRBJ2-1,-,TGCGCCAGCAGCTTATTCCAGCGGGATGGGAATGAGCAGTTCTTC,CASSLFQRDGNEQFF
-,TRBV6-6,TRBJ1-2,-,TGTGCCAGCAGTTTCTCACAGGGTTTTAACTATGGCTACACCTTC,CASSFSQGFNYGYTF
-,TRBV6-5,TRBJ1-6,-,TGTGCCAGCAGTTACAGGAATTCACCCCTCCACTTT,CASSYRNSPLHF
TRBD2,TRBV9,TRBJ2-1,once,TGTGCCAGCAGCGTAGATACTAGCGGGGGGTATGAGCAGTTCTTC,CASSVDTSGGYEQFF
TRBD1,TRBV27,TRBJ1-4,-,TGTGCCAGCAGACGACAGGGTGTAGGTGAAAAACTGTTTTTT,CASRRQGVGEKLFF
-,TRBV10-2,TRBJ2-1,-,TGCGCCAGCAGTGATCTAGGACAACGCTACAATGAGCAGTTCTTC,CASSDLGQRYNEQFF
-,TRBV4-3,TRBJ2-7,-,TGCGCCAGCAGCCGCTGGACAGACTCCTACGAGCAGTACTTC,CASSRWTDSYEQYF
-,TRBV7-9,TRBJ1-1,-,TGTGCCAGCACACCTCGATGGACGGTGAACACTGAAGCTTTCTTT,CASTPRWTVNTEAFF
-,TRBV19,TRBJ1-5,-,TGTGCCAGTAGTACGCCGGGACTGGGCAATCAGCCCCAGCATTTT,CASSTPGLGNQPQHF
-,TRBV28,TRBJ2-2,-,TGTGCCAGCCGCCCAGGCGGAAAGGCCGGGGAGCTGTTTTTT,CASRPGGKAGELFF
-,TRBV6-6,TRBJ2-2,-,TGTGCCTGCGGGACAGCTAACACCGGGGAGCTGTTTTTT,CACGTANTGELFF
-,TRBV5-1,TRBJ1-3,-,TGCGCCAGCAGCTTGGATCTCTCCTCTGGAAACACCATATATTTT,CASSLDLSSGNTIYF
TRBD1,TRBV5-6,TRBJ2-2,-,TGTGCCAGCAGCGAGAGACAGGGCCGGGCCGGGGAGCTGTTTTTT,CASSERQGRAGELFF
-,TRBV28,TRBJ1-4,-,TGTGCCAGCAACTCAGGACAGATTGGCACTAATGAAAAACTGTTTTTT,CASNSGQIGTNEKLFF
-,TRBV7-2,TRBJ2-3,-,TGTGCCAGCACCCTAAAACTTGGGACGGGCACAGATACGCAGTATTTT,CASTLKLGTGTDTQYF
-,TRBV11-2,TRBJ2-2,-,TGTGCCAGCAGCTTAGGCCAGGTTTTCAACACCGGGGAGCTGTTTTTT,CASSLGQVFNTGELFF